This entry features one T cell receptor (beta chain) sequence. What it binds is unknown. This specimen belongs to a study of blood T cells in healthy people across ages. Study results and caveats: Higher diversity and more naive CD4+ cells were features of long-lived donors, compared to aged donors.

Every donor contributed roughly 11 milliliters of peripheral blood by blood draw. In each sample, at least 6 million PBMCs were isolated. Per sample, no less than 5.5 micrograms of total RNA were extracted. Alongside a J-beta primer mix, a sample-barcoded 5' primer served in a second PCR lasting about 7 to 11 cycles. In TCRdb, the 5' RACE reads were re-called with MiXCR into one record per CDR3 protein. The data hold roughly 1,500,000 distinct CDR3 sequences, with roughly a third observed a single time. The CDR3 has 12 amino acids. V shed 9 bases and J shed 0 bases, with 6 bases lying between them. Germline CDR1 SGHTA, CDR2 FQGNSA.

The sample taken for sequencing was blood. The sequence was obtained from a woman younger than 45 in good health. V usage is TRBV7-2 and J usage is TRBJ2-1; no clear D gene. The CDR3 bases are TGTGCCAGTACTACCTCCTACAATGAGCAGTTCTTC. This sequence encodes CASTTSYNEQFF.